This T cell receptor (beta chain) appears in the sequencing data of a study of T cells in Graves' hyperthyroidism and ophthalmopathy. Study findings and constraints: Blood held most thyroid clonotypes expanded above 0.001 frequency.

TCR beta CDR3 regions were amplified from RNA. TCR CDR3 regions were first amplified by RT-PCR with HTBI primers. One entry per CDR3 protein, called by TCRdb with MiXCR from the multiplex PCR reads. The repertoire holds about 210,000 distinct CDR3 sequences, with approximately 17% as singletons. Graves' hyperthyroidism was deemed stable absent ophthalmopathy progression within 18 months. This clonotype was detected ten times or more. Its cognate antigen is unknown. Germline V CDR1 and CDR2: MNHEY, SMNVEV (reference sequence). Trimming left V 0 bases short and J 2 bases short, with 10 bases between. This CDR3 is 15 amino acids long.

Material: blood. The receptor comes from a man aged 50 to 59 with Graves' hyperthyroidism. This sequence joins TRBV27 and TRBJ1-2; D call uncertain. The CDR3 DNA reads TGTGCCAGCAGTTTATCCGGATTGGGGAACTATGGCTACACCTTC. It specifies CASSLSGLGNYGYTF.